This T cell receptor (beta chain) was profiled in a study of Graves' ophthalmopathy and Graves' hyperthyroidism. The ends were cut back, 3 bases at V and 1 base at J, with 12 bases in the middle. Per germline, CDR1 SGHTA and CDR2 FQGNSA. The CDR3 totals 16 residues. Transcripts of RNA were the source for amplifying TCR beta CDR3 regions. First-round RT-PCR employed HTBI primers, with a second-round multiplex PCR after it. In TCRdb, the multiplex PCR reads were re-called with MiXCR into one record per CDR3 protein. The repertoire holds some 1.1 million distinct CDR3 sequences, 36% seen once, with 11% in the top ten.

The chain employs TRBV7-2 and TRBJ2-2; D is unclear. The clonotype originates from an adult man with Graves' hyperthyroidism. Sequenced material: peripheral blood or thyroid tissue (not recorded which). CDR3 in DNA: TGTGCCAGCAGCTTGTTACCTGGGGAGAACACCGGGGAGCTGTTTTTT. Its translation is CASSLLPGENTGELFF.